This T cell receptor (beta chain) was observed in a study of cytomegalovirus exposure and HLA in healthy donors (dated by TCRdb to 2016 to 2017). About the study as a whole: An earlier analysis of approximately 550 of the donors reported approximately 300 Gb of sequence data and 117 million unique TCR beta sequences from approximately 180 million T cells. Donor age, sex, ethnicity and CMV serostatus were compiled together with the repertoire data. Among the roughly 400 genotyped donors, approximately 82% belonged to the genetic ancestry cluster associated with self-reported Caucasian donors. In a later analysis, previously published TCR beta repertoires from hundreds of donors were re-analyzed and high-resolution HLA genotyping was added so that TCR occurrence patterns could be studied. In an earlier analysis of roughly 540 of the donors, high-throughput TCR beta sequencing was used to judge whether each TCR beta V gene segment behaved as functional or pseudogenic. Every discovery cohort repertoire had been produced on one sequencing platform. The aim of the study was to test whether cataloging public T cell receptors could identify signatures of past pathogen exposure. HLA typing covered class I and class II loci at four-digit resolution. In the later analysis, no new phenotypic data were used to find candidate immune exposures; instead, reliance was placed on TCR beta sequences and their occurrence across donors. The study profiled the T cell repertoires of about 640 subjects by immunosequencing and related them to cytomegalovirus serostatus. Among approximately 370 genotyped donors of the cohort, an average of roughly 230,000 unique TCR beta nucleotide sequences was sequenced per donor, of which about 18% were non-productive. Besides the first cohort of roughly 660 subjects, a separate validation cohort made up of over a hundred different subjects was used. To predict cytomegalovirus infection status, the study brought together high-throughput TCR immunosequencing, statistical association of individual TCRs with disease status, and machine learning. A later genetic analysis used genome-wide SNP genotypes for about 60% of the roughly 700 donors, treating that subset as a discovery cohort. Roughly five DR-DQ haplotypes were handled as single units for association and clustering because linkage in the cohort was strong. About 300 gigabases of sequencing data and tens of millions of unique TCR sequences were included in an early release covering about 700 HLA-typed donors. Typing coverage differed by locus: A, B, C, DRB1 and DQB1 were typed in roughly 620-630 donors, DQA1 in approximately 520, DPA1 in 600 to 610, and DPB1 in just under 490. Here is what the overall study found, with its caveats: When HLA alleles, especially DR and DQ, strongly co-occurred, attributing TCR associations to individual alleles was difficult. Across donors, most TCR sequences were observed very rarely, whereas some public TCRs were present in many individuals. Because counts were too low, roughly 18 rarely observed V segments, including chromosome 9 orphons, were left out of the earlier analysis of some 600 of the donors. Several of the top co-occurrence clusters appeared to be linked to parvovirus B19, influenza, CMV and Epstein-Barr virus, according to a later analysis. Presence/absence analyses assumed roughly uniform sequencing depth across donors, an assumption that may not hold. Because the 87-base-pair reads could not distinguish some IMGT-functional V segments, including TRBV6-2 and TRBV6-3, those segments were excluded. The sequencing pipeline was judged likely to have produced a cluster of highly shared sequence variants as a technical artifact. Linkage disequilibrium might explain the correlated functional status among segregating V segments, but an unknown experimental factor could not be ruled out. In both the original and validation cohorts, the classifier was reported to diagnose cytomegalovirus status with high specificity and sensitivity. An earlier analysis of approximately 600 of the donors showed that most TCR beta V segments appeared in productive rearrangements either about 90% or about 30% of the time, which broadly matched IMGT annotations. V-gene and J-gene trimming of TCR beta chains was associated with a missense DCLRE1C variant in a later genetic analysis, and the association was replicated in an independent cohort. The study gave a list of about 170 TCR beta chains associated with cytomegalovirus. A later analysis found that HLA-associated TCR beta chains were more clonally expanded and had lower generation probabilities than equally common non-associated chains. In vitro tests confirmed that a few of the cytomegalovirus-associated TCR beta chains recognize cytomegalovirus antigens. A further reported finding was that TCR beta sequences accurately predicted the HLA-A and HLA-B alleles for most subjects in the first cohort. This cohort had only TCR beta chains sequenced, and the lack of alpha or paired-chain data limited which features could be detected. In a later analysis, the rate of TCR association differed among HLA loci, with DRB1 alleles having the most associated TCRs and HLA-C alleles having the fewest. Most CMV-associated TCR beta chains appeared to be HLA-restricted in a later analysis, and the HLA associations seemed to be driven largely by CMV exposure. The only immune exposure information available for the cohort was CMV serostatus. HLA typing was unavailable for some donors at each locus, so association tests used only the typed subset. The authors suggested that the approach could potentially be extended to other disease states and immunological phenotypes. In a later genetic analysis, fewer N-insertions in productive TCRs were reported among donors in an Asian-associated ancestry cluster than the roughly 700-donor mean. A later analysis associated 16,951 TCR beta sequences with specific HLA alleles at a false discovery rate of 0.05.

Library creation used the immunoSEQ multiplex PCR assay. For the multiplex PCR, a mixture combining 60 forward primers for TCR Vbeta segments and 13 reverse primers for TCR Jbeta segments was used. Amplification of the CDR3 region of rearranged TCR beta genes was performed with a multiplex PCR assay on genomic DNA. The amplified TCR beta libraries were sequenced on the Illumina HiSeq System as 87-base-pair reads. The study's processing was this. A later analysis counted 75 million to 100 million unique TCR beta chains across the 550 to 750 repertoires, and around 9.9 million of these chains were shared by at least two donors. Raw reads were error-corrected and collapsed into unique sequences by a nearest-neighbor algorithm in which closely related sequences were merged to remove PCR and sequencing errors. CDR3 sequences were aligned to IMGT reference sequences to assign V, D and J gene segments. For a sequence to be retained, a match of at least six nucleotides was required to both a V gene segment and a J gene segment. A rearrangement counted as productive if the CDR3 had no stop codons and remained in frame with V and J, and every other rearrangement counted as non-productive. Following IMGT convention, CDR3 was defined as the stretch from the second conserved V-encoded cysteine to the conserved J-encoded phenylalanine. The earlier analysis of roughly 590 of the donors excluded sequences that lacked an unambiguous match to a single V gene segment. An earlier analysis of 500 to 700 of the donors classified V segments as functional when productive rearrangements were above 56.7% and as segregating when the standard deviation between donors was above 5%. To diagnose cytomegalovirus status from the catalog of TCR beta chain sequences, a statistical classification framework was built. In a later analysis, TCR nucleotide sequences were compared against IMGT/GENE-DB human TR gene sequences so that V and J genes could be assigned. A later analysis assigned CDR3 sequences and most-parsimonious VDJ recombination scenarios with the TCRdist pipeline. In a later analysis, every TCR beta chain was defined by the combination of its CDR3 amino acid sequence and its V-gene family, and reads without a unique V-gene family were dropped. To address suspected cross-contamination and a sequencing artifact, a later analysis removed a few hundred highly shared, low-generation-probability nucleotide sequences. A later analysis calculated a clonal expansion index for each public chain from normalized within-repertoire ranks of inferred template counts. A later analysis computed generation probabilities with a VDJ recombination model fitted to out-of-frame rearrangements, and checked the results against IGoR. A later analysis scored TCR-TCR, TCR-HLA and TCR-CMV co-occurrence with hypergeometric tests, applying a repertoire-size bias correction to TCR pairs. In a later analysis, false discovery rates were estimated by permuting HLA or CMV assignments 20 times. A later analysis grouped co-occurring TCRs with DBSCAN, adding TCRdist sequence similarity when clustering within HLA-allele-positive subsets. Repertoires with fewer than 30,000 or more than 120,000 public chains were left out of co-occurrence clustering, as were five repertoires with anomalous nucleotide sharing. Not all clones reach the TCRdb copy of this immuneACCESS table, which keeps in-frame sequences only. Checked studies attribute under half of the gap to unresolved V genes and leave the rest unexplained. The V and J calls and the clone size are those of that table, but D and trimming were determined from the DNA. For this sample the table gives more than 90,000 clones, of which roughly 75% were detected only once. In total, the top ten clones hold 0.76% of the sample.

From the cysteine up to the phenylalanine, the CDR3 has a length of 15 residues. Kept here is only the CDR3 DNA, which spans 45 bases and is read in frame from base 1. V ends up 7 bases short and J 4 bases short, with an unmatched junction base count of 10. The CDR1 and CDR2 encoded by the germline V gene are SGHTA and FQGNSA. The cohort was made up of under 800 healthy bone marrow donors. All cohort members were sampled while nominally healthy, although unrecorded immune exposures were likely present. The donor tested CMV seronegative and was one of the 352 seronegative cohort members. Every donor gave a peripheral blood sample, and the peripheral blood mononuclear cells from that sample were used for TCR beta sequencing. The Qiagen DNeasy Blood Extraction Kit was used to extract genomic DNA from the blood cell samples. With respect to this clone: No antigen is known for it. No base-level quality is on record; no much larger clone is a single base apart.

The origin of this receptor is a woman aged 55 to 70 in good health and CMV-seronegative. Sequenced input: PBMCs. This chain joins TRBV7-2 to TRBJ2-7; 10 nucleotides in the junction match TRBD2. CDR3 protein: CASNIWGAGGYEQYF. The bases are TGTGCCAGCAACATATGGGGAGCGGGAGGGTACGAGCAGTACTTC.